The subject of this entry is one T cell receptor delta chain. A much larger clonotype is one base distant, so this may be a read error. The trim removed 0 bases at V and 3 bases at J, leaving 25 bases unmatched. The germline gives CDR1 GEAIGNYY, CDR2 EKD. This CDR3 region has 24 residues. This entry belongs to a study of gamma-delta chains in newborns, infants, children. Overall study context: Innate gammadelta T cells reportedly expand polyclonally right after birth, driven by microbial exposure, per the title.

TCRdb ran CATT on the reads. The table lists around 1,600 delta-chain clones, about 40% of them singletons. Material: blood. This TCR was sampled from a child who had a fever. The rearrangement joins TRDV2 to TRDJ3, with 7 positions matching TRDD3. For the CDR3, the DNA is TGTGCCTGTGACACCGTTCAAGACGGGTCCTTACTGGAGGATACGAACTGGGACACCCGACAGATGTTTTTC. This sequence encodes CACDTVQDGSLLEDTNWDTRQMFF.